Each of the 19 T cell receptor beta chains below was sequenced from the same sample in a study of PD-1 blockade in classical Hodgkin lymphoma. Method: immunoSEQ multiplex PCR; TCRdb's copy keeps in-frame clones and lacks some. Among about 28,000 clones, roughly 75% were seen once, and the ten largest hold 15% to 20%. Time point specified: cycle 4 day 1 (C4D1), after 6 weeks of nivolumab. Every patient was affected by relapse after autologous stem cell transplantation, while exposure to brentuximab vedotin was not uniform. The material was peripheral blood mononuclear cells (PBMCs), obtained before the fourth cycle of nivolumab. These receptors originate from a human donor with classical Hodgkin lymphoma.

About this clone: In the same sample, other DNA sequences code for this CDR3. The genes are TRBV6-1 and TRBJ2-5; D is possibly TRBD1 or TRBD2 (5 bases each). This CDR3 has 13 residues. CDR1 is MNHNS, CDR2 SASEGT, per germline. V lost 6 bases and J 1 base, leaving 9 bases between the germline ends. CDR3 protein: CASSGTAQETQYF. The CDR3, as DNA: TGTGCCAGCAGCGGGACGGCCCAAGAGACCCAGTACTTC.

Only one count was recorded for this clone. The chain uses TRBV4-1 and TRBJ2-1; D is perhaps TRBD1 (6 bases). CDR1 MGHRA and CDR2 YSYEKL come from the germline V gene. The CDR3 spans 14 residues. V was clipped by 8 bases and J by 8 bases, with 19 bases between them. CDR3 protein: CASVRTETSHEQFF. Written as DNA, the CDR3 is TGCGCCAGCGTTCGGACAGAGACCTCACATGAGCAGTTCTTC.

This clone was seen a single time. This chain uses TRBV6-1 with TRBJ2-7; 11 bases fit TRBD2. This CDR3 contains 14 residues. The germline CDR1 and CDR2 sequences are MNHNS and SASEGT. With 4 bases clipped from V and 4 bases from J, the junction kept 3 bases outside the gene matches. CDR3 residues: CASSALAGAYEQYF. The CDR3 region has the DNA TGTGCCAGCAGTGCACTAGCGGGAGCTTACGAGCAGTACTTC.

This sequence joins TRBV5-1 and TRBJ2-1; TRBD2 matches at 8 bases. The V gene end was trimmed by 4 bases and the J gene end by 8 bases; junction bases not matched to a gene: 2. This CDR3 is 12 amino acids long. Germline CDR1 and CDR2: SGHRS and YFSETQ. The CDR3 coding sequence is TGCGCCAGCAGCCGGGAGGGGTATGAGCAGTTCTTC. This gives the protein CASSREGYEQFF.

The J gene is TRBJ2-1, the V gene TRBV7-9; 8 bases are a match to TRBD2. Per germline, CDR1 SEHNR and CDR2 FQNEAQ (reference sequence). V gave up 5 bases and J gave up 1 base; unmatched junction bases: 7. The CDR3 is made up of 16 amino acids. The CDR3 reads CASSPQREWSYNEQFF. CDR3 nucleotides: TGTGCCAGCAGCCCCCAGCGGGAGTGGTCCTACAATGAGCAGTTCTTC.

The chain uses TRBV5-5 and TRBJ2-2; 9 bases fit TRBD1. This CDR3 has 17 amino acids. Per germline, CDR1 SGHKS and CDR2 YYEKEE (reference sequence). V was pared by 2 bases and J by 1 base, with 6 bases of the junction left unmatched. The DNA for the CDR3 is TGTGCCAGCAGCTTAGGGGGACAGGGAAAGAACACCGGGGAGCTGTTTTTT. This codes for CASSLGGQGKNTGELFF.

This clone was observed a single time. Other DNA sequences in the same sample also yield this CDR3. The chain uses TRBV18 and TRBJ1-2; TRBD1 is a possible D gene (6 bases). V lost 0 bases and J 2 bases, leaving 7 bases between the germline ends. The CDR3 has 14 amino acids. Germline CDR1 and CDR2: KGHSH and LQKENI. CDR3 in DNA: TGTGCCAGCTCACCACCCAGGGGCAACTATGGCTACACCTTC. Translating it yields CASSPPRGNYGYTF.

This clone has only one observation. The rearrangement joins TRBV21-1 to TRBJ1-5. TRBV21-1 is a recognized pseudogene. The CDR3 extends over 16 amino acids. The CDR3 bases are TGTGCCAGCAGGTCAAACCTACATTGGCATCATCAGCCCCAGCATTTT. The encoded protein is CASRSNLHWHHQPQHF.

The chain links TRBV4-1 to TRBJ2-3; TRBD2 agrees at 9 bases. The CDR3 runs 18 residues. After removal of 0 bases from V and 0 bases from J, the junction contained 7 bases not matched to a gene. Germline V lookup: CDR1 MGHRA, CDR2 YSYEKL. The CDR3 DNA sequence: TGCGCCAGCAGCCAAGAAATCGCGGGAGGGCCCAGCACAGATACGCAGTATTTT. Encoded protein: CASSQEIAGGPSTDTQYF.

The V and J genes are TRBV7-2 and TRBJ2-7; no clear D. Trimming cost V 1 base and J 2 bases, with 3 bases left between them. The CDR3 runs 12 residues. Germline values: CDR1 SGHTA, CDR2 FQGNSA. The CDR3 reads CASSLEAYEQYF. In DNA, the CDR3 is TGTGCCAGCAGCTTAGAAGCCTACGAGCAGTACTTC. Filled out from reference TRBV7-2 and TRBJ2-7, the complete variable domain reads GAGVSQSPSNKVTEKGKDVELRCDPISGHTALYWYRQSLGQGLEFLIYFQGNSAPDKSGLPSDRFSAERTGGSVSTLTIQRTQQEDSAVYLCASSLEAYEQYFGPGTRLTVT.

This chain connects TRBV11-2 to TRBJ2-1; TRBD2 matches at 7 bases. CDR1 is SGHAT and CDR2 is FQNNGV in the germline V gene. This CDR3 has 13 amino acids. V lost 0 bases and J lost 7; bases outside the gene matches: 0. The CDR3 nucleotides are TGTGCCAGCAGCTTAGAACTAGCGAATGAGCAGTTCTTC. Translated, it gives CASSLELANEQFF.

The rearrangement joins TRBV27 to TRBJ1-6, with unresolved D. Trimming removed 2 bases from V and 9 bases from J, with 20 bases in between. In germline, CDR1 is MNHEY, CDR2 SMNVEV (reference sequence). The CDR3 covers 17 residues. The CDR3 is CASSLKSLGSLISPLHF. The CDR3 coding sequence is TGTGCCAGCAGTTTAAAATCCCTGGGCAGCTTGATTTCACCCCTCCACTTT.

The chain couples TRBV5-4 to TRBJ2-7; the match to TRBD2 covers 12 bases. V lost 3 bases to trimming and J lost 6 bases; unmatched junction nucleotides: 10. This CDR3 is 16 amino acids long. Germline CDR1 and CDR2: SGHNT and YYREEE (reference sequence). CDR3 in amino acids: CASSSALAGGPSEQYF. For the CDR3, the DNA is TGTGCCAGCAGCTCGGCGCTAGCGGGAGGGCCTTCCGAGCAGTACTTC.

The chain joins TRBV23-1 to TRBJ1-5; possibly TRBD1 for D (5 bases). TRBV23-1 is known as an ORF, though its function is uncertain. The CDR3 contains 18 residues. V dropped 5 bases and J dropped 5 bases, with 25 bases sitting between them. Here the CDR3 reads CASSTRLGAGCLYQPQHF. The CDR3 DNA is TGCGCCAGCAGTACTAGACTCGGGGCAGGGTGTCTATATCAGCCCCAGCATTTT.

The CDR3 DNA follows: TGTGCCAGCCTTCCTGGACAGGGGATGGGAGAGACCCAGTACTTC. Translated: CASLPGQGMGETQYF. The genes are TRBV7-9 and TRBJ2-5; 9 bases match TRBD1. Germline lookup yields CDR1 SEHNR and CDR2 FQNEAQ (reference sequence). The J segment lost 4 bases and the V segment lost 8 bases, leaving 11 bases of the junction unmatched. There are 15 residues in the CDR3.

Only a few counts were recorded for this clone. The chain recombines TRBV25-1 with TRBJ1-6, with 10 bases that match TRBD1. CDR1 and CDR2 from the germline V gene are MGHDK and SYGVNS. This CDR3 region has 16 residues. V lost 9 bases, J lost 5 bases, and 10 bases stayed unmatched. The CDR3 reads CASRQGATSNNSPLHF. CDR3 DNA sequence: TGTGCCAGTAGACAGGGGGCGACTTCAAATAATTCACCCCTCCACTTT.

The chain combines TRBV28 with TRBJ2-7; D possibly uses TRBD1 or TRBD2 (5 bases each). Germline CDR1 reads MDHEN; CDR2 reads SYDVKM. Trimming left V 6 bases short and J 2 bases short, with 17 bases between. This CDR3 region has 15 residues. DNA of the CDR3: TGTGCCAGCAGCCGCCGGGGCGGAGGTACCTACGAGCAGTACTTC. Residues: CASSRRGGGTYEQYF.

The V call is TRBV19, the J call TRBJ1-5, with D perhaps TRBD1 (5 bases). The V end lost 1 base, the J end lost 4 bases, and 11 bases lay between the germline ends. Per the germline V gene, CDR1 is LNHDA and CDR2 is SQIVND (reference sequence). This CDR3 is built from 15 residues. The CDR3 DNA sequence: TGTGCCAGTAGTATAGGCCCCGGGGGGAATCAGCCCCAGCATTTT. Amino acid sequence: CASSIGPGGNQPQHF.

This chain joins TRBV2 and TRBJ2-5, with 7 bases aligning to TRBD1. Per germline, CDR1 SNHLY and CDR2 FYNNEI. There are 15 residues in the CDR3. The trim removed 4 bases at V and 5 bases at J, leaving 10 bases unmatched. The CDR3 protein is CASSVILGRGETQYF. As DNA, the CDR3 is TGTGCCAGCAGTGTTATTTTGGGCAGGGGGGAGACCCAGTACTTC.